The clone carrying this T cell receptor beta chain was observed a single time. Reverse transcription used roughly 0.5 to 1 ug RNA and random hexamers. A single record per CDR3 protein comes from TCRdb applying MiXCR to the immunoSEQ multiplex PCR reads. Found here are some 180,000 distinct CDR3 sequences, more than 85% of them singletons; the top ten hold roughly 0.087%. This sample stems from a study of CD8 T cells in Susac syndrome. The germline V and J ends were trimmed by 0 bases and 0 bases, with 12 bases remaining between them. The CDR3 runs 16 residues. Germline values: CDR1 MGHRA, CDR2 YSYEKL.

V usage is TRBV4-1 and J usage is TRBJ2-7; TRBD2 might be the D (5 bases). Sequencing input: CD4+ T cells from PBMCs. This clonotype originated in a human donor with Susac syndrome. The CDR3 bases are TGCGCCAGCAGCCAAGAGTTCGGGAAGAGCTCCTACGAGCAGTACTTC. Its protein is CASSQEFGKSSYEQYF.